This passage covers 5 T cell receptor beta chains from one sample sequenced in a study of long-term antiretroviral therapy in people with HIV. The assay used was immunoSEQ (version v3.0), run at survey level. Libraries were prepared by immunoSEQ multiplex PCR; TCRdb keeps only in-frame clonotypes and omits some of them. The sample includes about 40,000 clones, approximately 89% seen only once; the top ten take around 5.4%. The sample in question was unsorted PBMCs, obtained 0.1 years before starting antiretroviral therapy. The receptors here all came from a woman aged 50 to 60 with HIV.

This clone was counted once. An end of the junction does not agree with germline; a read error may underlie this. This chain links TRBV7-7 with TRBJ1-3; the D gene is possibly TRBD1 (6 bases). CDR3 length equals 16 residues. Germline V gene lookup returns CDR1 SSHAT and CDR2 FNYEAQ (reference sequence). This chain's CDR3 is CASSPGQGSSGNTIYF. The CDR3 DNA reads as TGTGCTAGCAGCCCCGGGCAGGGGTCCTCTGGAAACACCATATATTTT.

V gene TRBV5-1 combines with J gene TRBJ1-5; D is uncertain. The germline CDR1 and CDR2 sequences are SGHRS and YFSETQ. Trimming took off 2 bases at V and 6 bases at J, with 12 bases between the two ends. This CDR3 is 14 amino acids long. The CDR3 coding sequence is TGCGCCAGCAGCTTAGAGGCGCCATCTCAGCCCCAGCATTTT. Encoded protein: CASSLEAPSQPQHF.

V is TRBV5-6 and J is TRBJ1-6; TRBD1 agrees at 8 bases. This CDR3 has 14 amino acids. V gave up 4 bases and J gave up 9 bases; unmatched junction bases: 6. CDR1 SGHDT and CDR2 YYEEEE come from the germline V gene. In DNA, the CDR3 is TGTGCCAGCAGCCTGACAGGGGACGTTTCACCCCTCCACTTT. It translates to CASSLTGDVSPLHF.

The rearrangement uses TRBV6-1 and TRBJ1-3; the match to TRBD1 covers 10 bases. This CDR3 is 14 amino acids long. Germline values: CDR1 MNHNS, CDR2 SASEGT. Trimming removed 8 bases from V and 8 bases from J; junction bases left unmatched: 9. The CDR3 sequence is CASSPGQGRDTIYF. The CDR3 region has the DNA TGTGCCAGCTCCCCGGGACAGGGGAGGGACACCATATATTTT.

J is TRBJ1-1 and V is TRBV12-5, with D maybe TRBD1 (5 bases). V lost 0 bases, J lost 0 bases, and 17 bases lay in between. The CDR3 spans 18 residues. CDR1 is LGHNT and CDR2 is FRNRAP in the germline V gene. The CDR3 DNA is TGTGCTAGTGGTTTGGTACGGGGCATAACGGCCCTGAACACTGAAGCTTTCTTT. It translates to CASGLVRGITALNTEAFF.